In its sample, the clone carrying this T cell receptor (beta chain) was seen many times. Its specificity is unknown. The CDR3 contains 14 residues. The ends lost 5 bases at V and 3 bases at J; junction bases unmatched: 5. A library of TCRbeta sequences, prepared with unique molecular identifiers, was generated. Each CDR3 protein gets one entry after TCRdb re-called the PCR reads with MiXCR. Altogether about 200,000 distinct CDR3 sequences are present, approximately 8% being singletons, with the ten largest covering 35% to 45%. The data belong to a study of T-cell reconstitution after alpha-beta-depleted transplantation in children. Broader study findings: Recipient T cells and thymic progenitors that survived gave rise to the high TCRbeta diversity observed at day 60 in some patients. From newly produced T cells came most of the T-cell counts and diversity one year after transplant. Reports say that about two months after transplant, the alpha-beta T cells came out of several hundred graft clones that had expanded.

The sequence was collected from a male patient between 2 and 10 years old who had a stem cell transplant for acute myeloid leukemia, so the T cells may come from the graft donor. The sequenced sample was PBMCs, mostly from graft donor cells, obtained 360 days after TCRalphabeta/CD19-depleted stem cell transplant. The chain recombines TRBV12-3 or TRBV12-4 with TRBJ2-5, with TRBD1 matching over 8 bases. The CDR3 sequence: CASSNWDRKETQYF. The DNA for the CDR3 is TGTGCCAGCAGTAACTGGGACAGGAAAGAGACCCAGTACTTC.